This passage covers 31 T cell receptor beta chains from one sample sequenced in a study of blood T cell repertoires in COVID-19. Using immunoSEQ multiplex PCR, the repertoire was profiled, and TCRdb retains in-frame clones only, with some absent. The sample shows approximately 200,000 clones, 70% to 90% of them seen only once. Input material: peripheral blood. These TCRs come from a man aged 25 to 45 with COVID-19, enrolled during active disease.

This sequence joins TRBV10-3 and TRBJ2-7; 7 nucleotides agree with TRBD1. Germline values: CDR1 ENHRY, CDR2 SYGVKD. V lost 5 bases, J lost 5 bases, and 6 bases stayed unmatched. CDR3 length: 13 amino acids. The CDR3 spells CAISRTGVDEQYF. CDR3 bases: TGTGCCATCAGTAGGACAGGTGTGGACGAGCAGTACTTC.

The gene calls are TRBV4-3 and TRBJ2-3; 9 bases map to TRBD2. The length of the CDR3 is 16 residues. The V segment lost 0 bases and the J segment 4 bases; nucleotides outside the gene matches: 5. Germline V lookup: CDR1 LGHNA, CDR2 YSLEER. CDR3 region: CASSQDLASGADTQYF. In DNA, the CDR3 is TGCGCCAGCAGCCAAGATTTGGCTAGCGGGGCAGATACGCAGTATTTT.

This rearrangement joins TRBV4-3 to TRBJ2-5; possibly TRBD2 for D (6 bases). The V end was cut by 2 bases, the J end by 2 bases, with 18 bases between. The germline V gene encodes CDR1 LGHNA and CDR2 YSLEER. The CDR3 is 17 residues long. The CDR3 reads CASSQLLGSFGQETQYF. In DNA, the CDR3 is TGCGCCAGCAGCCAACTCCTCGGGAGCTTCGGGCAAGAGACCCAGTACTTC.

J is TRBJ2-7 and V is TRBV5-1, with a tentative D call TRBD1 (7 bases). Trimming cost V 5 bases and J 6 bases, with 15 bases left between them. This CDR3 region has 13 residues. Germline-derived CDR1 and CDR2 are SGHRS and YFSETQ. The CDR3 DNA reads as TGCGCCAGCAGAGGAGGGGGCCAAGTCGAGCAGTACTTC. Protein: CASRGGGQVEQYF. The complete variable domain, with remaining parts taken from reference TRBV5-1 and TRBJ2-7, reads KAGVTQTPRYLIKTRGQQVTLSCSPISGHRSVSWYQQTPGQGLQFLFEYFSETQRNKGNFPGRFSGRQFSNSRSEMNVSTLELGDSALYLCASRGGGQVEQYFGPGTRLTVT.

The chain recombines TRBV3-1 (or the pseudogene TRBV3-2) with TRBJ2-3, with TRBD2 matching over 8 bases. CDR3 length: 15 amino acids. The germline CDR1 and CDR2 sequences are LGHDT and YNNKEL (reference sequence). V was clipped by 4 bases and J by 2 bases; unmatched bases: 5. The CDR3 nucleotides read TGTGCCAGCAGCCCCCAGCGGGGGAACACAGATACGCAGTATTTT. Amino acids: CASSPQRGNTDTQYF.

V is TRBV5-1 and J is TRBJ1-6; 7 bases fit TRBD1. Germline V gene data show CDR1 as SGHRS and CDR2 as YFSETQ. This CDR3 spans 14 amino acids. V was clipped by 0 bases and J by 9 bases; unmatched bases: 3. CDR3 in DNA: TGCGCCAGCAGCTTGGGACAGGGCCCTTCACCCCTCCACTTT. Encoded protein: CASSLGQGPSPLHF.

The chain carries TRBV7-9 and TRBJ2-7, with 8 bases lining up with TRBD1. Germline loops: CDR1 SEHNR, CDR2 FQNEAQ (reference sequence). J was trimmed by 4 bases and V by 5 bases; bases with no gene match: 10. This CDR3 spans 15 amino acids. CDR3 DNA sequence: TGTGCCAGCAGCATACAGGGGGAGCGAGGATACGAGCAGTACTTC. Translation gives CASSIQGERGYEQYF.

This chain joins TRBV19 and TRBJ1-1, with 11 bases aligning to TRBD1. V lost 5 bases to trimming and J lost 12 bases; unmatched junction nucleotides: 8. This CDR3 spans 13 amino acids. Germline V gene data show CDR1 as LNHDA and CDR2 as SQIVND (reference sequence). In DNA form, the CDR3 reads TGTGCCAGTAGTGCCCGGGACAGGGGGGAAACTTTCTTT. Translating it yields CASSARDRGETFF.

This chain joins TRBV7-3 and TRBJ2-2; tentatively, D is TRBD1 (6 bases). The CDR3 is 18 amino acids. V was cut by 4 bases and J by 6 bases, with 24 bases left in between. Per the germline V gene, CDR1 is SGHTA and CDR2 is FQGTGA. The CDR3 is CASSSDPLMGAQSGELFF. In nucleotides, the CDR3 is TGTGCCAGCAGCTCAGATCCCTTAATGGGGGCGCAATCCGGGGAGCTGTTTTTT.

Here the CDR3 reads CASSWGERRRTDTQYF. CDR3 DNA sequence: TGTGCCAGCAGCTGGGGCGAACGAAGACGGACAGATACGCAGTATTTT. The chain combines TRBV11-3 with TRBJ2-3; perhaps TRBD1 as D (5 bases). V was trimmed by 4 bases and J by 3 bases, leaving 17 bases between them. The CDR3 loop spans 16 amino acids. From germline, CDR1 is SGHNT and CDR2 YENEEA.

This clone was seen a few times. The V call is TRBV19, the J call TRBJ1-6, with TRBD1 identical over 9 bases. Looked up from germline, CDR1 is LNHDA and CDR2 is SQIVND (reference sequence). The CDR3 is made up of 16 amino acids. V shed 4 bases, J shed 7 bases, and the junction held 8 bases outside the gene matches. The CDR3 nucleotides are TGTGCCAGTAGTACGACAGGGGGTTATGGGAATTCACCCCTCCACTTT. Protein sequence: CASSTTGGYGNSPLHF.

CDR3 bases: TGTGCCAGCAGTGGGGGACAGGGGTACAATGAGCAGTTCTTC. Translating it yields CASSGGQGYNEQFF. The chain couples TRBV6-1 to TRBJ2-1; 10 nucleotides align to TRBD1. V was pared by 4 bases and J by 4 bases, with 1 base of the junction left unmatched. Germline V lookup: CDR1 MNHNS, CDR2 SASEGT. This CDR3 has 14 residues.

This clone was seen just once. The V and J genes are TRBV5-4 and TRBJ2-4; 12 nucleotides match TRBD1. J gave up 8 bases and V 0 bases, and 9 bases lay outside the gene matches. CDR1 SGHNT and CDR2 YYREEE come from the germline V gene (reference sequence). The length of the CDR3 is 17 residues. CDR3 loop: CASSLGASGQGAYIQYF. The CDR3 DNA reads TGTGCCAGCAGCTTGGGGGCGTCGGGACAGGGGGCGTACATTCAGTACTTC.

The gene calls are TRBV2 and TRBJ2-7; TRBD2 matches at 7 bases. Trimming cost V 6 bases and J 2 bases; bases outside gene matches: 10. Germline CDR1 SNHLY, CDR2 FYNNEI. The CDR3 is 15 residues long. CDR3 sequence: CASSVAGTTAYEQYF. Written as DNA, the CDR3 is TGTGCCAGCAGCGTAGCCGGGACTACCGCCTACGAGCAGTACTTC.

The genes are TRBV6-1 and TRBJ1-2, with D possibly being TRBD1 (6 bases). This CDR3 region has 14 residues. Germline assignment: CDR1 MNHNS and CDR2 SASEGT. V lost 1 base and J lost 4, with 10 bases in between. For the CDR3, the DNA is TGTGCCAGCAGTGAAGTACCACAGGGCTATGGCTACACCTTC. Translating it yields CASSEVPQGYGYTF.

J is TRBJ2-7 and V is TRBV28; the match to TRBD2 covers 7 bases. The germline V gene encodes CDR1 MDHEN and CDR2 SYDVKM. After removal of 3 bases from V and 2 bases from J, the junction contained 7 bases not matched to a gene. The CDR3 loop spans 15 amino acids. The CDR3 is CASSLYGLGTYEQYF. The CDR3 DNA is TGTGCCAGCAGTTTGTACGGACTAGGCACCTACGAGCAGTACTTC.

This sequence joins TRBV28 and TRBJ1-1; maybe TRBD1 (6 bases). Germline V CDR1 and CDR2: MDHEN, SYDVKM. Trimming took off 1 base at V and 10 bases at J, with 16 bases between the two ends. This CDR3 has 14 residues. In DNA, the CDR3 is TGTGCCAGCAGTTTATCAGGGGCGCAGAGGGGAGCTTTCTTT. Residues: CASSLSGAQRGAFF.

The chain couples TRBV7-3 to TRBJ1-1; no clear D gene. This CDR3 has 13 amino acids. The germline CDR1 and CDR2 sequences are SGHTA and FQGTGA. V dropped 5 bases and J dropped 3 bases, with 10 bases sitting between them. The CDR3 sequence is CASSPPGDTEAFF. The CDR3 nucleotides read TGTGCCAGCAGCCCCCCCGGGGACACTGAAGCTTTCTTT.

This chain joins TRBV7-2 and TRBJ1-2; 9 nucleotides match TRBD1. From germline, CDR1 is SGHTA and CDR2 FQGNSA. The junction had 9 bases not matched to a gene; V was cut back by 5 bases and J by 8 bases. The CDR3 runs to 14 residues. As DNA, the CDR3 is TGTGCCAGCAGCCTAAGGGACAGGGAGTACGGCTACACCTTC. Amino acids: CASSLRDREYGYTF.

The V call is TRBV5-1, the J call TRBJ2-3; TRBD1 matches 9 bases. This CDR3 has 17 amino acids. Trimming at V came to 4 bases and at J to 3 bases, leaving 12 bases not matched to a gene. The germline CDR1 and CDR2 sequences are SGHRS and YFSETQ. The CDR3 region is CASSPNRDREGTDTQYF. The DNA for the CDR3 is TGCGCCAGCAGCCCCAACCGGGACAGGGAGGGAACAGATACGCAGTATTTT.

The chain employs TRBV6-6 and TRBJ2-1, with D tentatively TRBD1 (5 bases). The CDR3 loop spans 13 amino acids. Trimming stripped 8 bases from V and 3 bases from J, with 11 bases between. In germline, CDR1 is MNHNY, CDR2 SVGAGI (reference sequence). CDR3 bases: TGTGCCAGCGGAAGGACAAGCTACAATGAGCAGTTCTTC. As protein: CASGRTSYNEQFF.

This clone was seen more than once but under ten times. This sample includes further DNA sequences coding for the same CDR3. The chain's CDR3 is CASSYQGGYTF. In DNA form, the CDR3 reads TGTGCCAGCAGTTACCAGGGGGGCTACACCTTC. This rearrangement joins TRBV6-2 or TRBV6-3 to TRBJ1-2; D is perhaps TRBD1 (6 bases). This CDR3 region has 11 residues. Trimming pared 2 bases from V and 8 bases from J, leaving 6 bases between. Germline V gene data show CDR1 as MNHEY and CDR2 as SVGEGT.

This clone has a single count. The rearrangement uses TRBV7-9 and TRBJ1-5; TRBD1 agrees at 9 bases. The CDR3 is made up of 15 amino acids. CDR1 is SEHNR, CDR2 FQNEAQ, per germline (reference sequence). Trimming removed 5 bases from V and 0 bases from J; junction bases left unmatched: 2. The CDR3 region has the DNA TGTGCCAGCAGCCCGGGACAGGGTAGCAATCAGCCCCAGCATTTT. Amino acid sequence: CASSPGQGSNQPQHF.

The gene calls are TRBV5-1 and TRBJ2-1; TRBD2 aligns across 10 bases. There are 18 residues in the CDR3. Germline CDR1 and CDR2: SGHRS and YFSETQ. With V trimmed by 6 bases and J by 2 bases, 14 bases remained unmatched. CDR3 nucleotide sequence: TGCGCCAGCAACACCGGGACTAGCGTCACGGCGGCCTACAATGAGCAGTTCTTC. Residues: CASNTGTSVTAAYNEQFF.

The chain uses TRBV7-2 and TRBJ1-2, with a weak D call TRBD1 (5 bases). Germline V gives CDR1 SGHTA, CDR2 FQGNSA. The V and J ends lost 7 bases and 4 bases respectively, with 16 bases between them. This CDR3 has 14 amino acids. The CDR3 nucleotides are TGTGCCAGCACCTCGGGGGAACCCTTCTATGGCTACACCTTC. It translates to CASTSGEPFYGYTF.

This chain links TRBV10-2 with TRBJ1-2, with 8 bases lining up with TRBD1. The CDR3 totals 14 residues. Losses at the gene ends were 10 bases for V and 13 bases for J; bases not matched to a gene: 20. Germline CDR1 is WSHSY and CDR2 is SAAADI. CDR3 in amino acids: CAISTSGGRQGCTF. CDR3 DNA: TGCGCCATATCAACTAGCGGGGGAAGACAGGGGTGCACCTTC.

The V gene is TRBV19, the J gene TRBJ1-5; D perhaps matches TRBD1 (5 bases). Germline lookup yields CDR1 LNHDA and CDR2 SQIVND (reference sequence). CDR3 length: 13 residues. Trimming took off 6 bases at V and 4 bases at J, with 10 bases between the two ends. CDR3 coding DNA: TGTGCCAGTAGAGACAGCTTAAATCAGCCCCAGCATTTT. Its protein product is CASRDSLNQPQHF.

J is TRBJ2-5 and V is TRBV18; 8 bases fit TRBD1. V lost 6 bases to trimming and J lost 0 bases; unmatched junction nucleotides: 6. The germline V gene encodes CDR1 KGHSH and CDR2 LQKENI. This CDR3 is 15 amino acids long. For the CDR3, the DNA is TGTGCCAGCTCCCTACAACAGGGGGACCAAGAGACCCAGTACTTC. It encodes CASSLQQGDQETQYF.

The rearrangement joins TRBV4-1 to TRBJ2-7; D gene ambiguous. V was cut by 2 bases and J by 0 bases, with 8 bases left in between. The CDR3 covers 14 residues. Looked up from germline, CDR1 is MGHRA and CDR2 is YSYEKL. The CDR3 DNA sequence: TGCGCCAGCAGCCAATTCCCTAACTCCTACGAGCAGTACTTC. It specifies CASSQFPNSYEQYF.

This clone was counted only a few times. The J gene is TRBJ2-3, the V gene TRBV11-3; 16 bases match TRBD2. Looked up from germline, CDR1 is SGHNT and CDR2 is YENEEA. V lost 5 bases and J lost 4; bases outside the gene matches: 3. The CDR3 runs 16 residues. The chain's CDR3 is CASSLGTSGGADTQYF. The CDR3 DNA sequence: TGTGCCAGCAGCCTCGGGACTAGCGGGGGGGCAGATACGCAGTATTTT.

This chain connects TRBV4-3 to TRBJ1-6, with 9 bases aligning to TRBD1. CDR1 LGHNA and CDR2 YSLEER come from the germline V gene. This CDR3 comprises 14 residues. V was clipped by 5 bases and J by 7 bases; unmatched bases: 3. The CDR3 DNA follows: TGCGCCAGCAGCACCGGGACAGGGAATTCACCCCTCCACTTT. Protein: CASSTGTGNSPLHF.